The 5 T cell receptor beta chains below come from one sample, sequenced in a study of a mutant IDH1 vaccine in newly diagnosed glioma. Time point denoted: week 5, during vaccination. Topical imiquimod accompanied each vaccine dose, which consisted of 300 ug of mutant IDH1 20-mer peptide. Using immunoSEQ multiplex PCR, the repertoire was profiled, and TCRdb retains in-frame clones only, with some absent. The table shows under 45,000 clones, with approximately 80% occurring only once. What these receptors recognize is not known. The source was PBMCs, collected from a glioma patient whose treatment included an IDH1 peptide vaccine. These receptor sequences come from a man in his fifties with glioma.

The chain employs TRBV25-1 and TRBJ2-3; no clear D. Looked up from germline, CDR1 is MGHDK and CDR2 is SYGVNS. This CDR3 region has 13 residues. Trimming took off 3 bases at V and 4 bases at J, with 8 bases between the two ends. The CDR3 DNA reads TGTGCCAGCAGTGATCTAGATTCAGATACGCAGTATTTT. This codes for CASSDLDSDTQYF.

This clone is medium-sized (0.01 to 0.1%) by share. The V call is TRBV5-4, the J call TRBJ1-1; TRBD1 agrees at 7 bases. CDR1 and CDR2 from the germline V gene are SGHNT and YYREEE (reference sequence). The CDR3 totals 16 residues. Losses at the gene ends were 2 bases for V and 1 base for J; bases not matched to a gene: 8. Here the CDR3 DNA reads TGTGCCAGCAGCTTTTCAGGGGGGTATTCGAACACTGAAGCTTTCTTT. Translated, it gives CASSFSGGYSNTEAFF.

The chain is built from TRBV27 and TRBJ1-4; D is undetermined. Per germline, CDR1 MNHEY and CDR2 SMNVEV (reference sequence). Between the trimmed V and J ends, which lost 8 bases and 8 bases, there was a span of 15 bases. There are 13 residues in the CDR3. The CDR3 DNA sequence: TGTGCCAGCGGCAGCCTCCCCTCGGAAAAACTGTTTTTT. Encoded protein: CASGSLPSEKLFF.

This clone was picked up a small number of times. This chain links TRBV5-4 with TRBJ2-5, with D possibly being TRBD1 (7 bases). Deletions cut 3 bases from V and 5 bases from J, with 14 bases between. The CDR3 extends over 14 amino acids. Per germline, CDR1 SGHNT and CDR2 YYREEE (reference sequence). CDR3 protein: CASSSRGEAETQYF. CDR3 sequence (DNA): TGTGCCAGCAGCTCCAGGGGGGAGGCCGAGACCCAGTACTTC.

The genes are TRBV29-1 and TRBJ1-3; D gene uncertain. Trimming cost V 7 bases and J 3 bases, with 13 bases left between them. CDR3 length: 13 amino acids. Germline loops: CDR1 SQVTM, CDR2 ANQGSEA. The CDR3 loop is CSAGAGYGNTIYF. The DNA of the CDR3 is TGCAGCGCCGGTGCGGGGTATGGAAACACCATATATTTT.